This TCR beta chain emerged from a study of T cell repertoires in cytomegalovirus infection. Broader study findings: The study identified carriers of CMV plus the relevant HLA from cumulative public TCR beta family frequency. The ex vivo response was dominated by HLA-C-restricted CMV-specific TCR beta clonotypes.

From the reads, TCRdb called clonotypes with MiXCR, one entry per CDR3 protein. The sample records around 120,000 distinct CDR3 sequences, under 30% being singletons. CDR3 length: 15 amino acids. Trimming at V came to 3 bases and at J to 4 bases, leaving 4 bases not matched to a gene. CDR1 is SGHTA and CDR2 is FQGNSA in the germline V gene. This clonotype was observed a handful of times. The antigen is not known. The TCR was taken from a human donor in good health (CMV status not recorded). Some clones in this sample may be carry-over from other donors' samples. The sample consisted of PBMCs, sequenced either directly or after in vitro stimulation (not recorded which). The chain links TRBV7-2 to TRBJ2-5, with 11 bases matching TRBD2. The CDR3 sequence: CASSLTSGKVETQYF. DNA of the CDR3: TGTGCCAGCAGCTTGACTAGCGGGAAAGTAGAGACCCAGTACTTC. The variable domain in full, with the rest retrieved from reference TRBV7-2 and TRBJ2-5, is GAGVSQSPSNKVTEKGKDVELRCDPISGHTALYWYRQSLGQGLEFLIYFQGNSAPDKSGLPSDRFSAERTGGSVSTLTIQRTQQEDSAVYLCASSLTSGKVETQYFGPGTRLLVL.